This T cell receptor (beta chain) comes out of a study of T cells in Graves' hyperthyroidism and ophthalmopathy (dated by TCRdb to about 2019). Concerning the study at large: Peripheral blood samples were taken at initial diagnosis, before any treatment was given. Whether ophthalmopathy could be predicted prospectively was tested in an independent validation cohort made up of roughly 19 hyperthyroidism patients plus 17 patients who later progressed to ophthalmopathy. TCR Vbeta CDR3 sequencing of roughly 140 peripheral blood samples (approximately 44 ophthalmopathy, about 74 hyperthyroidism and 17 progressor patients) is reported in the paper. TCR V-J signatures able to tell the groups apart were searched for in a discovery cohort of about a hundred patients, of whom 43 had Graves' ophthalmopathy and around 57 had stable Graves' hyperthyroidism. Once sampling was done, hyperthyroidism patients were given methimazole at a starting dose of 30 mg daily, whereas ophthalmopathy patients were given high-dose intravenous methylprednisolone. The study also compared thyroid tissue and blood T-cell repertoires from a handful of Graves' hyperthyroidism patients. For training and testing, the 100 or so patients in the discovery cohort were randomly divided in a 7:3 ratio. What the research found in general, with its limitations: Blood samples also contained most of the expanded thyroid clonotypes (frequency above 0.001), which suggests that blood repertoires may reflect thyroid immune responses. A model built on a 13 V-J signature distinguished ophthalmopathy from stable hyperthyroidism, reaching roughly 88% sensitivity and around 81% specificity in cross-validation and 80%/75% in testing. In validation, the model predicted progression to ophthalmopathy a median of roughly 6.5 months before onset, with about 71% sensitivity and more than 72% specificity. Sample size was not statistically predetermined, and blinding of investigators to group allocation was not performed.

The CDR3 holds 12 amino acids from the cysteine to the phenylalanine. CDR3 DNA only is kept here, 36 bases in frame from base 1. Trimming takes 7 bases from V and 2 bases from J, and the germline ends sit 7 bases apart. CDR1 MDHEN and CDR2 SYDVKM are derived from the germline V gene. Amplification of TCR beta CDR3 regions was carried out from RNA transcripts. The TCR CDR3 was subjected to a first round of RT-PCR using the HTBI primer set and the Qiagen OneStep RT-PCR kit. Libraries were constructed in a second round of multiplex PCR, after which size selection and purification were carried out. Libraries were sequenced paired-end with 100 bp reads on an Illumina HiSeq2000. For the original study's pipeline: Raw data were processed with SOAPnuke, discarding reads with adapters, uncalled bases, mean Phred below 15, or no exact constant-primer or identifier match. High-quality paired reads were merged using COPE v1.2.5, and each unique nucleotide sequence was defined as a clonotype. MiTCR v1.1 was used to align the clonotypes against IMGT TRBV, TRBD and TRBJ reference segments. The analysis was restricted to V-J combinations with a frequency above 0.0001, which together covered 99% to 99.2% of the repertoires. The TCS score was defined as the ratio of F50 (clonal expansion) to E x V (chaos), calculated using BLOSUM62-based TCRdist between CDR3 peptides within each V-J. Welch's t-statistics and random forest reduced just over 500 V-J features to roughly 13, which were used in a naive Bayes classifier (R e1071). The raw public reads went through TCRdb reprocessing: fastp at Q25, MiXCR clone calling, in-frame beta chains kept. For every CDR3 protein sequence, its rows merge into one entry that carries the most common genes and DNA. V and J calls and clone size were set by TCRdb, not the authors. Present in this sample are hundreds of thousands of distinct CDR3 sequences, 11% to 15% of which were seen just once. Together, the top ten hold around 9.6% of the sample.

This clonotype was observed a few times. Its antigen remains undetermined. Qualities for individual bases were not recorded, and no much larger clone is one base off. A patient counted as having stable Graves' hyperthyroidism if no progression to ophthalmopathy occurred over 18 months of follow-up. Hyperthyroidism patients were newly diagnosed, with disease duration under 2 months, and aged 18 to 65 years. Patients with uncontrolled infections, other autoimmune diseases, pregnancy or lactation were excluded. Diagnoses were based on clinical symptoms, serum thyroxine and TRAb, thyroid ultrasound and orbital computed tomography. PBMCs were isolated from 10 ml of fresh peripheral blood by Ficoll-Paque density gradient centrifugation. Total RNA was extracted using Trizol reagent, and RNA quality was assessed on an Agilent 2100 Bioanalyzer.

This TCR came from a woman younger than 30 with Graves' hyperthyroidism. The chain is encoded by TRBV28 joined to TRBJ2-3; no D gene is confidently identified. Sequencing was performed on blood. The CDR3: CASTPNTDTQYF. The nucleotide sequence reads as follows: TGTGCCAGCACCCCTAACACAGATACGCAGTATTTT.